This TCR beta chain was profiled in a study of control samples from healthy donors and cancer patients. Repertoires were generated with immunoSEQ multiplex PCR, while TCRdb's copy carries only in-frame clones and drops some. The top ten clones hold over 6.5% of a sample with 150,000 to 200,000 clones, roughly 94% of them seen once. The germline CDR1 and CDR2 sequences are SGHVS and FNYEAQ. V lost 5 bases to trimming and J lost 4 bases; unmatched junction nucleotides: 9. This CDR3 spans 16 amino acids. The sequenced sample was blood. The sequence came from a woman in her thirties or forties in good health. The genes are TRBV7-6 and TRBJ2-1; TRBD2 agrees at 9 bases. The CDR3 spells CASSPQGAGGYNEQFF. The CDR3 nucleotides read TGTGCCAGCAGCCCCCAGGGAGCGGGGGGTTACAATGAGCAGTTCTTC.